Listed here are 4 T cell receptor beta chains from one sample, sequenced in a study of blood T cells in healthy people across ages. It was with a sample-barcoded 5' primer and a J-beta primer mix that a second PCR of roughly 7 to 12 cycles was run. TCRdb passed the 5' RACE reads through MiXCR, listing each CDR3 protein once. The sample shows some 370,000 distinct CDR3 sequences, about half of them seen only once. Sequencing used blood. The source of these receptors is a man aged 55 to 70 in good health.

This chain uses TRBV29-1 with TRBJ2-7; possible D gene TRBD2, 6 bases. Trimming pared 3 bases from V and 3 bases from J, leaving 9 bases between. This CDR3 contains 12 residues. The germline gives CDR1 SQVTM, CDR2 ANQGSEA. The CDR3 sequence is CSVERDDYEQYF. CDR3 nucleotide sequence: TGCAGCGTTGAGCGGGACGACTACGAGCAGTACTTC.

CDR3 sequence: CASTRGLAPGNTQYF. CDR3 nucleotides: TGTGCCAGCACCAGGGGACTAGCGCCAGGGAATACGCAGTATTTT. The chain has TRBV12-3 or TRBV12-4 and TRBJ2-3; 10 bases line up with TRBD2. The CDR3 totals 15 residues. V was clipped by 7 bases and J by 7 bases; unmatched bases: 11.

The chain joins TRBV27 to TRBJ2-5; D ambiguous. Germline V gives CDR1 MNHEY, CDR2 SMNVEV (reference sequence). V dropped 6 bases and J dropped 4 bases, with 15 bases sitting between them. There are 14 residues in the CDR3. The CDR3 DNA reads TGTGCCAGCAGATCGGGCCCCAGGAGAGAGACCCAGTACTTC. It is translated as CASRSGPRRETQYF.

The chain carries TRBV5-1 and TRBJ2-5; 7 bases map to TRBD1. With 5 bases clipped from V and 4 bases from J, the junction kept 8 bases outside the gene matches. The CDR3 is 14 amino acids. Looked up from germline, CDR1 is SGHRS and CDR2 is YFSETQ. For the CDR3, the DNA is TGCGCCAGCAGTCCGACAGGGTGGGGAGAGACCCAGTACTTC. This translates into CASSPTGWGETQYF.